These 7 T cell receptor beta chains share one sample of origin, sequenced in a study of regulatory T cells in long-lasting Graves disease. With iRepertoire HTBI primers and Arm-PCR of CDR3 regions, TCR beta libraries were built. TCRdb re-derived calls from the multiplex PCR reads in MiXCR, one entry per CDR3 protein. The sample lists roughly 430,000 distinct CDR3 sequences, roughly 15% occurring once. The time point is: newly diagnosed GD, antithyroid drugs for less than 3 months. Researchers made the TCR library from RNA that was extracted from PBMCs. These sequences were also reported in another study, on T cells in Graves' hyperthyroidism and ophthalmopathy.

Sequencing was performed on peripheral blood mononuclear cells (PBMCs), taken at new diagnosis, from a patient treated with antithyroid drugs. These TCRs come from a woman in her thirties with Graves disease.

The J gene is TRBJ2-5, the V gene TRBV28, with D possibly TRBD1 on 6 matching bases. Trimming shortened V by 3 bases and J by 7 bases, and 18 bases separated the two germline ends. This CDR3 is 15 amino acids long. Germline V gene data show CDR1 as MDHEN and CDR2 as SYDVKM. The CDR3 nucleotides are TGTGCCAGCAGTTTCAGGACAGAACCCAGGGTGACCCAGTACTTC. Protein: CASSFRTEPRVTQYF. Combining the CDR3 with reference TRBV28 and TRBJ2-5 gives the whole variable domain DVKVTQSSRYLVKRTGEKVFLECVQDMDHENMFWYRQDPGLGLRLIYFSYDVKMKEKGDIPEGYSVSREKKERFSLILESASTNQTSMYLCASSFRTEPRVTQYFGPGTRLLVL.

This clonotype was recorded many times. CDR3 sequence (DNA): TGTGCCAGCAGCTGGTTCTCTGGGGCCAACGTCCTGACTTTC. Its protein product is CASSWFSGANVLTF. The chain carries TRBV13 and TRBJ2-6; D is undetermined. V lost 4 bases to trimming and J lost 0 bases, with 4 bases between them. This CDR3 region has 14 residues. Germline CDR1 reads PRHDT; CDR2 reads FYEKMQ (reference sequence).

Note on this clonotype: A much bigger clone sits one base away, suggesting this may be a read error. The V and J genes are TRBV6-2 or TRBV6-3 and TRBJ2-1; 9 positions agree with TRBD1. The CDR3 sequence is 16 residues long. Trimming removed 8 bases from V and 4 bases from J; junction bases left unmatched: 12. Per germline, CDR1 MNHEY and CDR2 SVGEGT. Here the CDR3 reads CASFDWTGEGYNEQFF. DNA of the CDR3: TGTGCCAGCTTTGACTGGACAGGGGAGGGATACAATGAGCAGTTCTTC.

This clonotype was seen only a few times. The rearrangement uses TRBV5-1 and TRBJ2-2, with D hard to call. Germline values: CDR1 SGHRS, CDR2 YFSETQ. This CDR3 region has 15 residues. V lost 1 base and J lost 2, with 9 bases in between. CDR3 sequence reads: CASSLRLDNTGELFF. CDR3 bases: TGCGCCAGCAGCTTGCGACTGGATAACACCGGGGAGCTGTTTTTT.

This clonotype was observed many times. This chain joins TRBV28 and TRBJ2-1, with 7 bases lining up with TRBD1. Looked up from germline, CDR1 is MDHEN and CDR2 is SYDVKM. This CDR3 comprises 19 residues. The trim removed 7 bases at V and 1 base at J, leaving 19 bases unmatched. The CDR3 is CASTRFVGGAQLSYNEQFF. The CDR3 DNA is TGTGCCAGCACCCGGTTCGTAGGGGGCGCGCAATTATCCTACAATGAGCAGTTCTTC.

This clonotype occurred many times. This chain uses TRBV28 with TRBJ2-2; unclear D gene. V was shortened by 5 bases and J by 4 bases, with 5 bases between the two germline ends. Looked up from germline, CDR1 is MDHEN and CDR2 is SYDVKM. This CDR3 is 12 amino acids long. The CDR3 sequence is CASSTATGELFF. In DNA, the CDR3 is TGTGCCAGCAGTACCGCCACCGGGGAGCTGTTTTTT.

Ten or more counts support this clonotype. The gene calls are TRBV3-1 and TRBJ2-7; a weak D match, TRBD2 (5 bases). The ends were cut back, 2 bases at V and 4 bases at J, with 15 bases in the middle. Germline values: CDR1 LGHDT, CDR2 YNNKEL (reference sequence). There are 15 residues in the CDR3. Here the CDR3 DNA reads TGTGCCAGCAGCCAAATTGACTCGGGATGGTACGAGCAGTACTTC. It is translated as CASSQIDSGWYEQYF.